This T cell receptor (beta chain) appears in the sequencing data of a study of early T cells in non-severe SARS-CoV-2 infection. Study-wide background: Unsorted whole blood bulk RNA was sequenced, with unpaired chains.

Germline CDR1 is MNHEY and CDR2 is SVGAGI. The CDR3 is 15 amino acids. Trimming removed 0 bases at V and 6 bases at J, with 12 bases between. Notes on the study in general: Matching against VDJdb likely underestimated virus-specific expansions, favoring anti-spike CD8.

In the library, individual cDNA molecules carried attached unique molecular identifiers. TCRdb reanalysed the 5' RACE reads using MiXCR and keeps one entry per CDR3 protein. The table records about 60,000 distinct CDR3 sequences, almost 9.5% of them present only once. For this clonotype: The antigen remains unidentified.

The J gene is TRBJ2-1, the V gene TRBV6-5; D gene ambiguous. Source material: whole blood. The TCR sequence derives from an adult who was a healthcare worker with PCR-confirmed SARS-CoV-2 infection or an uninfected control (not recorded which). The CDR3 region is CASSYSGLTGNEQFF. The CDR3 DNA reads as TGTGCCAGCAGTTACTCAGGTCTGACGGGCAATGAGCAGTTCTTC.